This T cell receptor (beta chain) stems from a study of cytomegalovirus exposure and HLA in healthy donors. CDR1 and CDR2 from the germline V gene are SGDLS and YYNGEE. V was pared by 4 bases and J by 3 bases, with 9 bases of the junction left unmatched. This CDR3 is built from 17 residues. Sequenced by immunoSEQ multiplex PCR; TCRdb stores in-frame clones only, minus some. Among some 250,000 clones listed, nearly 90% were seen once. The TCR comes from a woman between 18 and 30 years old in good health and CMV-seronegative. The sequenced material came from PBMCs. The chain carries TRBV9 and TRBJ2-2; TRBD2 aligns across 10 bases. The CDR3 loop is CASSSWTSGPYTGELFF. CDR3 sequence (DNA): TGTGCCAGCAGCTCCTGGACTAGCGGACCTTACACCGGGGAGCTGTTTTTT.